The 27 T cell receptor beta chains reported below all come from one sample, sequenced in a study of blood T cells in healthy people across ages. A second PCR of 7 to 11 cycles used a sample-barcoded 5' primer and a J-beta primer mix. TCRdb used MiXCR to reprocess the 5' RACE reads, holding one entry per CDR3 protein. The sample comprises roughly 1,100,000 distinct CDR3 sequences, around 27% of which are singletons, and less than 0.75% rests with the top ten. These records were also assigned to another study, of T cells of mothers and their children.

The sample taken for sequencing was blood. These receptor sequences come from a girl aged 2 to 10 in good health.

V and J are TRBV7-9 and TRBJ2-1, with 7 bases aligning to TRBD1. The end of the DNA fits TRBJ2-7 better, so the J call may be wrong. This CDR3 contains 15 residues. CDR1 is SEHNR, CDR2 FQNEAQ, per germline (reference sequence). Here the CDR3 DNA reads TGTGCCAGCAGCGTCCGGGACAGCGACAATTACGAGCAGTACTTC. This sequence encodes CASSVRDSDNYEQYF.

This clonotype showed up many times. The CDR3 DNA is TGTGCCATCAGTGGCCGAGACACCCTGAACACTGAAGCTTTCTTT. This gives the protein CAISGRDTLNTEAFF. The chain carries TRBV10-3 and TRBJ1-1; no reliable D call. V was pared by 4 bases and J by 0 bases, with 12 bases between. Per the germline V gene, CDR1 is ENHRY and CDR2 is SYGVKD. The CDR3 spans 15 residues.

Of note for this clonotype: The germline gene is not matched at one end of the junction; a read error may be the cause. This chain connects TRBV7-2 to TRBJ2-1, with 10 bases aligning to TRBD2. Germline loops: CDR1 SGHTA, CDR2 FQGNSA. This CDR3 has 14 residues. CDR3 nucleotide sequence: TGTGCCAGCAGCCTAGCGGGAGAAATGAATGAGCAGTTCTTC. Protein: CASSLAGEMNEQFF.

This clonotype was seen only a few times. The chain joins TRBV5-1 to TRBJ2-7; D remains unclear. In germline, CDR1 is SGHRS, CDR2 YFSETQ. V dropped 0 bases and J dropped 3 bases, with 10 bases sitting between them. The CDR3 consists of 14 residues. The CDR3 DNA reads TGCGCCAGCAGCTTGGAAGCCAGGTACTACGAGCAGTACTTC. Translating it yields CASSLEARYYEQYF.

A few counts support this clonotype. The chain has TRBV7-9 and TRBJ2-7; D is possibly TRBD2 (6 bases). The CDR3 spans 13 residues. The V gene's germline CDR1 is SEHNR and CDR2 FQNEAQ (reference sequence). V lost 8 bases and J lost 7, with 18 bases in between. The CDR3 sequence: CASWDFASGEQYF. DNA for the CDR3: TGTGCCAGCTGGGACTTCGCCTCGGGAGAGCAGTACTTC.

This clonotype has only a few counts. The chain combines TRBV20-1 with TRBJ2-7, with D possibly matching TRBD2 (6 bases). Germline loops: CDR1 DFQATT, CDR2 SNEGSKA (reference sequence). V shed 6 bases and J shed 2 bases, with 20 bases lying between them. This CDR3 region has 15 residues. The CDR3 region has the DNA TGCAGTGCGGAGCTAGCGCGATCTATCACCTACGAGCAGTACTTC. This gives the protein CSAELARSITYEQYF.

Remarks on this clonotype: A junction end diverges from the germline sequence, so it may reflect a read error. The chain couples TRBV6-5 to TRBJ1-2; D is undetermined. The germline gives CDR1 MNHEY, CDR2 SVGAGI. The CDR3 length is 12 residues. The CDR3 DNA reads as TGTGCAACCAGATCACACGAGAATGGCTACACATTC. Translation gives CATRSHENGYTF.

This clonotype has a handful of counts. CDR3 nucleotides: TGTGCCAGCAGTTGGTCAGCTTATGGCTACACCTTC. It specifies CASSWSAYGYTF. The chain has TRBV6-2 or TRBV6-3 and TRBJ1-2; no firm D call. CDR3 length equals 12 residues. The germline V gene encodes CDR1 MNHEY and CDR2 SVGEGT. Trimming removed 4 bases at V and 5 bases at J, with 8 bases between.

The rearrangement joins TRBV6-1 to TRBJ2-1; 10 bases align to TRBD2. There are 15 residues in the CDR3. J gave up 3 bases and V 1 base, and 0 bases lay outside the gene matches. Germline V lookup: CDR1 MNHNS, CDR2 SASEGT. CDR3 residues: CASSEERGGYNEQFF. In DNA form, the CDR3 reads TGTGCCAGCAGTGAAGAGCGGGGGGGCTACAATGAGCAGTTCTTC.

Only a few counts were recorded for this clonotype. DNA of the CDR3: TGTGCCAGCAGCCAACCGGGACTAGGGGAGACCCAGTACTTC. It translates to CASSQPGLGETQYF. The genes are TRBV14 and TRBJ2-5; 8 nucleotides line up with TRBD2. CDR1 SGHDN and CDR2 FVKESK come from the germline V gene. This CDR3 comprises 14 residues. V was pared by 2 bases and J by 5 bases, with 4 bases of the junction left unmatched.

The chain links TRBV7-3 to TRBJ2-1; maybe TRBD2 (5 bases). The J call may not be correct, given that the DNA end is closer to TRBJ2-5. CDR3 length equals 16 residues. CDR1 and CDR2 from the germline V gene are SGHTA and FQGTGA. The CDR3 DNA follows: TGTGCCAGCAGCTCCAAGCACCGGGGAAAACAAGAGACCCAGTACTTC. Translating it yields CASSSKHRGKQETQYF.

This clonotype was recorded a few times. The rearrangement links TRBV29-1 to TRBJ2-5; a weak D match, TRBD1 (5 bases). The J call may be incorrect, as the DNA end agrees better with TRBJ2-7. The V gene's germline CDR1 is SQVTM and CDR2 ANQGSEA. The CDR3 has 18 amino acids. CDR3 bases: TGCAGCGTTGGGGATTCGTTAGTGGCAGGGAAGCCTTCCTACGAGCAGTACTTC. Amino acid sequence: CSVGDSLVAGKPSYEQYF.

This clonotype was seen a few times. The chain couples TRBV7-2 to TRBJ2-5; possibly TRBD2 for D (6 bases). The closer fit of TRBJ2-7 to the DNA end suggests the J call may be wrong. This CDR3 spans 14 amino acids. From germline, CDR1 is SGHTA and CDR2 FQGNSA. The CDR3 sequence is CASSLWEAPYEQYF. The CDR3 nucleotides read TGTGCCAGCAGCTTGTGGGAGGCCCCCTACGAGCAGTACTTC.

This clonotype was observed a handful of times. This chain uses TRBV27 with TRBJ1-1, with D hard to call. Germline-derived CDR1 and CDR2 are MNHEY and SMNVEV (reference sequence). CDR3 length: 14 residues. Trimming cost V 8 bases and J 0 bases, with 13 bases left between them. CDR3 DNA sequence: TGTGCCAGCTCCGAGACACATATGAACACTGAAGCTTTCTTT. Translation gives CASSETHMNTEAFF.

V usage is TRBV4-1 and J usage is TRBJ1-2; D may be TRBD1 (6 bases). Germline V gene sequence: CDR1 MGHRA, CDR2 YSYEKL. With 2 bases removed from V and 7 bases from J, the gap between germline ends came to 14 bases. The CDR3 is 14 amino acids. DNA of the CDR3: TGCGCCAGCAGCCAACTCGGAGGGGGGCTTGGCTACACCTTC. It translates to CASSQLGGGLGYTF.

The chain couples TRBV20-1 to TRBJ2-7; the D gene is possibly TRBD2 (5 bases). The germline V gene has CDR1 DFQATT and CDR2 SNEGSKA (reference sequence). V gave up 4 bases and J gave up 3 bases, with 10 bases separating them. The CDR3 extends over 12 amino acids. This CDR3 reads CSAMYSGYEQYF. The CDR3, as DNA: TGCAGTGCTATGTACAGCGGCTACGAGCAGTACTTC.

This clonotype was counted only a few times. This chain uses TRBV6-5 with TRBJ1-4; D ambiguous. Germline CDR1 reads MNHEY; CDR2 reads SVGAGI. CDR3 length: 19 residues. Trimming pared 0 bases from V and 0 bases from J, leaving 17 bases between. CDR3 coding DNA: TGTGCCAGCAGTTACTCCCTATCCGAGGGTCGGGCAACTAATGAAAAACTGTTTTTT. Protein product: CASSYSLSEGRATNEKLFF.

This sequence joins TRBV29-1 and TRBJ2-5; TRBD2 aligns across 8 bases. The V and J ends lost 0 bases and 3 bases, in that order; junction bases with no gene match: 9. The germline V gene has CDR1 SQVTM and CDR2 ANQGSEA. The CDR3 length is 16 residues. The DNA for the CDR3 is TGCAGCGTTGAAGATCTATTCGCGGGAGGCGAAGAGACCCAGTACTTC. Protein product: CSVEDLFAGGEETQYF. Filled out from reference TRBV29-1 and TRBJ2-5, the complete variable domain reads SAVISQKPSRDICQRGTSLTIQCQVDSQVTMMFWYRQQPGQSLTLIATANQGSEATYESGFVIDKFPISRPNLTFSTLTVSNMSPEDSSIYLCSVEDLFAGGEETQYFGPGTRLLVL.

V usage is TRBV28 and J usage is TRBJ2-7; 8 positions agree with TRBD2. The CDR3 contains 15 residues. The germline gives CDR1 MDHEN, CDR2 SYDVKM. Germline trimming cut 3 bases from V and 0 bases from J; bases unmatched to any gene: 4. As DNA, the CDR3 is TGTGCCAGCAGTTTCGAGCGGGAGAGCTCCTACGAGCAGTACTTC. Amino acid sequence: CASSFERESSYEQYF.

This clonotype was observed at least ten times. The DNA of the CDR3 is TGCGCCAGCAGCCAAGTTCTGAATGAGCAGTTCTTC. Its protein product is CASSQVLNEQFF. The chain joins TRBV4-1 to TRBJ2-1, with D unclear. CDR3 length: 12 amino acids. The germline V gene encodes CDR1 MGHRA and CDR2 YSYEKL. The V gene lost 1 base and the J gene lost 7 bases, with 5 bases spanning the gap.

The chain couples TRBV9 to TRBJ1-1; D possibly corresponds to TRBD1 (5 bases). V dropped 2 bases and J dropped 4 bases, with 12 bases sitting between them. Germline V gene data show CDR1 as SGDLS and CDR2 as YYNGEE. This CDR3 region has 14 residues. The CDR3 coding sequence is TGTGCCAGCAGCGTCGGATGGGGCCCCACTGAAGCTTTCTTT. It yields the protein CASSVGWGPTEAFF.

The rearrangement links TRBV3-1 to TRBJ2-3; D is uncertain. This CDR3 region has 15 residues. Trimming pared 1 base from V and 2 bases from J, leaving 10 bases between. Per the germline V gene, CDR1 is LGHDT and CDR2 is YNNKEL (reference sequence). The CDR3 loop reads CASSQAGQLTDTQYF. As DNA, the CDR3 is TGTGCCAGCAGCCAAGCGGGTCAGCTCACAGATACGCAGTATTTT.

This clonotype was picked up a small number of times. The gene calls are TRBV20-1 and TRBJ2-4; no reliable D call. The CDR3 is made up of 14 amino acids. V lost 2 bases, J lost 7 bases, and 15 bases lay in between. CDR1 and CDR2 from the germline V gene are DFQATT and SNEGSKA (reference sequence). The CDR3 region is CSARQATAQNIQYF. The CDR3 DNA follows: TGCAGTGCTAGACAGGCCACTGCCCAGAACATTCAGTACTTC.

This clonotype has just a few counts. The chain links TRBV5-1 to TRBJ2-1; possibly TRBD2 for D (6 bases). Germline CDR1 reads SGHRS; CDR2 reads YFSETQ. This CDR3 region has 16 residues. V lost 0 bases and J 9 bases, leaving 19 bases between the germline ends. The DNA for the CDR3 is TGCGCCAGCAGCTTGGGACTAGAGGTAATGGCTGGTGAGCAGTTCTTC. This sequence encodes CASSLGLEVMAGEQFF.

V and J are TRBV29-1 and TRBJ2-5; D unclear. V lost 4 bases and J lost 9, with 9 bases in between. The CDR3 is made up of 10 amino acids. Germline V gene data show CDR1 as SQVTM and CDR2 as ANQGSEA. CDR3 sequence: CSVVGPPQYF. In DNA form, the CDR3 reads TGCAGCGTTGTCGGGCCTCCCCAGTACTTC.

The genes are TRBV9 and TRBJ2-7, with 14 bases identical to TRBD2. V dropped 3 bases and J dropped 7; count of bases not matched to a gene: 9. The CDR3 extends over 16 amino acids. The germline V gene encodes CDR1 SGDLS and CDR2 YYNGEE. CDR3 residues: CASSATSGGAPREQYF. CDR3 DNA sequence: TGTGCCAGCAGCGCGACTAGCGGGGGGGCCCCGCGGGAGCAGTACTTC.

This clonotype was observed a few times. This is likely a read error, given that the CDR3 carries no conserved phenylalanine or tryptophan at its end. The J gene is TRBJ2-1, the V gene TRBV12-3 or TRBV12-4; D is uncertain. Deletions cut 5 bases from V and 3 bases from J, with 8 bases between. The CDR3 is made up of 13 amino acids. The CDR3 DNA is TGTGCCAGCAGTCTTGGGAACTACAATGAGCAGTTCTCC. It translates to CASSLGNYNEQFS.